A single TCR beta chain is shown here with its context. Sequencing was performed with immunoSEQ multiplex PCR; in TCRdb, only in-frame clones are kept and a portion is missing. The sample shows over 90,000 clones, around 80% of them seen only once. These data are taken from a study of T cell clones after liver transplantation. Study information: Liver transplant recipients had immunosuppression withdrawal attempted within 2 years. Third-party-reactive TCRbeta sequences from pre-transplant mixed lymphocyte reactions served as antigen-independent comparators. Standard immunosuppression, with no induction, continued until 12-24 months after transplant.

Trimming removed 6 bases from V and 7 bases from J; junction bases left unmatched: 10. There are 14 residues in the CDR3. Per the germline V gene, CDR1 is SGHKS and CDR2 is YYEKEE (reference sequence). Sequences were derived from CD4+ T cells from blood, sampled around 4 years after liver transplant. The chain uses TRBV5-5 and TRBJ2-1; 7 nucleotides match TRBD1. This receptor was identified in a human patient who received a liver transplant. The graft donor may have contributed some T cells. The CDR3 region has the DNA TGTGCCAGCATAAAGGGGGCGTTCGCGAATGAGCAGTTCTTC. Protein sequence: CASIKGAFANEQFF.